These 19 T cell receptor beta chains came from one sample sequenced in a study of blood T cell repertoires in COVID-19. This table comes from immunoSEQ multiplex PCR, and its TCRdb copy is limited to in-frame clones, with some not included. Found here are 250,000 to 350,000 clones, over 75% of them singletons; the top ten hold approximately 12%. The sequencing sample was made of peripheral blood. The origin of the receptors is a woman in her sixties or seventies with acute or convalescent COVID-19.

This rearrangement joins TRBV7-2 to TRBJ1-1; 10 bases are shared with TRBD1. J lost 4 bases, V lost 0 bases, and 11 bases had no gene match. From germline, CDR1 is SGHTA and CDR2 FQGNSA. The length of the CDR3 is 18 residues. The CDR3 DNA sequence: TGTGCCAGCAGCTTAGCGGGACAGGGGTTAGGTGGTGGCACTGAAGCTTTCTTT. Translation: CASSLAGQGLGGGTEAFF.

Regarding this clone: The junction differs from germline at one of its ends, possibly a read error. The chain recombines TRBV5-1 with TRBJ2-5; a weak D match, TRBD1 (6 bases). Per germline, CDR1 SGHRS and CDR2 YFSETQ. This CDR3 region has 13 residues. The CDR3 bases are TGCGCCAGCAGATTGGGGGCCCCAGAGACCCAGTACTTC. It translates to CASRLGAPETQYF.

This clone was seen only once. The CDR3 sequence: CASSLTGIGSPLHF. In DNA, the CDR3 is TGTGCCAGCAGCTTGACAGGGATCGGGTCACCCCTCCACTTT. The chain uses TRBV6-2 or TRBV6-3 and TRBJ1-6, with TRBD1 identical over 7 bases. Germline V lookup: CDR1 MNHEY, CDR2 SVGEGT. This CDR3 is 14 amino acids long. V trimming: 6 bases; J trimming: 10 bases; junction bases outside the gene matches: 9.

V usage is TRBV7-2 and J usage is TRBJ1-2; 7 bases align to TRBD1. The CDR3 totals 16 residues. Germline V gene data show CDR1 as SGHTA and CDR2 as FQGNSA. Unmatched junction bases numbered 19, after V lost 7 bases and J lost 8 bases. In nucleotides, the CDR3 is TGTGCCAGCACCCTGAACCCCGGGAGACAGGGAGGAGGCTACACCTTC. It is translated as CASTLNPGRQGGGYTF.

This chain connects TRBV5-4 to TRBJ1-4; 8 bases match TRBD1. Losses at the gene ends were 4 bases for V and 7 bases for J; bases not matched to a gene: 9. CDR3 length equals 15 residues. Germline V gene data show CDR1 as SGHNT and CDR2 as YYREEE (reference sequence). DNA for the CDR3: TGTGCCAGCAGCCCAGACAGGGGAGGCGGTGAAAAACTGTTTTTT. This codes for CASSPDRGGGEKLFF. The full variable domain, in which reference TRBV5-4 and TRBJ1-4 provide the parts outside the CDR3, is ETGVTQSPTHLIKTRGQQVTLRCSSQSGHNTVSWYQQALGQGPQFIFQYYREEENGRGNFPPRFSGLQFPNYSSELNVNALELDDSALYLCASSPDRGGGEKLFFGSGTQLSVL.

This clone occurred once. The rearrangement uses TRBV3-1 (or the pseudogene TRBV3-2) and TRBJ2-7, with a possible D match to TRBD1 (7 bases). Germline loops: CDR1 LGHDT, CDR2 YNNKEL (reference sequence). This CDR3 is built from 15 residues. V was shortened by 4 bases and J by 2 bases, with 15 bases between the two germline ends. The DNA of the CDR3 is TGTGCCAGCAGCCGCGGGGCAGGGGGGACCTACGAGCAGTACTTC. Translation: CASSRGAGGTYEQYF.

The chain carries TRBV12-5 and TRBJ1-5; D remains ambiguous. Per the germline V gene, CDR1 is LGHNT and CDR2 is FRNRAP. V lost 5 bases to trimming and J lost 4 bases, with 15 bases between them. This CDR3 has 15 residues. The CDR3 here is CASGSTREANQPQHF. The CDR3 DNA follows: TGTGCTAGTGGTAGTACACGGGAGGCAAATCAGCCCCAGCATTTT.

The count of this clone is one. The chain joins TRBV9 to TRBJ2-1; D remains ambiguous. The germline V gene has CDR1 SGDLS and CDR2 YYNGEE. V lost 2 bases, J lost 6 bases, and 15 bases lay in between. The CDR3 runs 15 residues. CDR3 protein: CASSVSSALGNEQFF. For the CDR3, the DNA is TGTGCCAGCAGCGTTTCCAGCGCCCTAGGCAATGAGCAGTTCTTC.

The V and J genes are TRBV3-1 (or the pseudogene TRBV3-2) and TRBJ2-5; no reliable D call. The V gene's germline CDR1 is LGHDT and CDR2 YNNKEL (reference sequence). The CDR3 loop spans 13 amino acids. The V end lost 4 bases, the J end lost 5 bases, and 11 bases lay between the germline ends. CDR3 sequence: CASSPLSRETQYF. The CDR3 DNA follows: TGTGCCAGCAGCCCTTTGAGTCGGGAGACCCAGTACTTC.

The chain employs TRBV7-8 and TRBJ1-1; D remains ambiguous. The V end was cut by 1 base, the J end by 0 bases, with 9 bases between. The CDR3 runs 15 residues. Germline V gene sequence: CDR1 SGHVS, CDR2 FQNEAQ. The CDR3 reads CASSLGAQMNTEAFF. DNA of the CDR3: TGTGCCAGCAGCTTAGGGGCGCAAATGAACACTGAAGCTTTCTTT.

The CDR3 DNA is TGCGCCAGCAGGGAGGGGTCATACGGCTACACCTTC. Encoded protein: CASREGSYGYTF. This rearrangement joins TRBV5-1 to TRBJ1-2; D perhaps matches TRBD1 (5 bases). CDR3 size: 12 residues. Trimming removed 5 bases from V and 8 bases from J, with 13 bases in between. CDR1 and CDR2 (germline): SGHRS, YFSETQ.

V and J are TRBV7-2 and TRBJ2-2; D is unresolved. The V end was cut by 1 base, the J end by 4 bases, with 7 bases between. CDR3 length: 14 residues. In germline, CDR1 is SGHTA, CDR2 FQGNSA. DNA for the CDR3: TGTGCCAGCAGCTTAGGTCCTATCACCGGGGAGCTGTTTTTT. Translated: CASSLGPITGELFF.

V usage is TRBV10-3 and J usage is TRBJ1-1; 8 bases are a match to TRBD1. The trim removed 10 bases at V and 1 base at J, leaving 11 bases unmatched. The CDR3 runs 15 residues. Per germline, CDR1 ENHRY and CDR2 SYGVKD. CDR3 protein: CASQPRTGRNTEAFF. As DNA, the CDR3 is TGTGCCAGCCAACCCCGGACAGGGAGGAACACTGAAGCTTTCTTT.

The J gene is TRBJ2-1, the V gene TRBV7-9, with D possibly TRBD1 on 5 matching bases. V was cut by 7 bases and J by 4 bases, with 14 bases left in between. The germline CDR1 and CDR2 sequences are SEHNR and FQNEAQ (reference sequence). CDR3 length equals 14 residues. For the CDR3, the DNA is TGTGCCAGCACCTTTCAGGGAACGTACAATGAGCAGTTCTTC. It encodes CASTFQGTYNEQFF.

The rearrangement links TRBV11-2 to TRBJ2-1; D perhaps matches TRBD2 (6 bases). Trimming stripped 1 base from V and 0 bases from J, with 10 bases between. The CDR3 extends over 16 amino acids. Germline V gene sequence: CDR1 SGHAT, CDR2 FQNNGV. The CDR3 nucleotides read TGTGCCAGCAGCTTAGGTTTAGCGGTCTCCTACAATGAGCAGTTCTTC. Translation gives CASSLGLAVSYNEQFF.

The CDR3 nucleotides are TGCAGCACGGGGCAAGAGGCCTACAATGAGCAGTTCTTC. This sequence encodes CSTGQEAYNEQFF. V gene TRBV29-1 combines with J gene TRBJ2-1; the D call may be TRBD1 or TRBD2 (5 bases each). The CDR3 is 13 amino acids. Germline V gives CDR1 SQVTM, CDR2 ANQGSEA. V lost 8 bases and J lost 2, with 13 bases in between.

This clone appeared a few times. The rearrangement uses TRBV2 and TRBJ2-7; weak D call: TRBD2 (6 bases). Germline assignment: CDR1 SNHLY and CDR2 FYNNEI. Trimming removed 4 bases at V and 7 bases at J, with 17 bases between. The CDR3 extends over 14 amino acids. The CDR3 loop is CASSVDGSLGEQYF. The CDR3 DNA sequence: TGTGCCAGCAGTGTAGACGGGAGCTTGGGGGAGCAGTACTTC. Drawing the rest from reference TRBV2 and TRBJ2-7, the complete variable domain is EPEVTQTPSHQVTQMGQEVILRCVPISNHLYFYWYRQILGQKVEFLVSFYNNEISEKSEIFDDQFSVERPDGSNFTLKIRSTKLEDSAMYFCASSVDGSLGEQYFGPGTRLTVT.

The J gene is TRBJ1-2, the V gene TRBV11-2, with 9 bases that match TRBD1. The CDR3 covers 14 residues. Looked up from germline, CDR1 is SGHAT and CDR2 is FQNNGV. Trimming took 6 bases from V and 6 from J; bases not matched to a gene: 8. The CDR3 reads CASRRWGQGNGYTF. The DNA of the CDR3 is TGTGCCAGCAGGCGTTGGGGACAGGGCAATGGCTACACCTTC.

The CDR3 reads CAISAGFGETNEKLFF. The CDR3 nucleotides read TGTGCCATCAGTGCGGGGTTCGGGGAAACTAATGAAAAACTGTTTTTT. The rearrangement joins TRBV10-3 to TRBJ1-4; D remains ambiguous. V was trimmed by 4 bases and J by 1 base, leaving 13 bases between them. Germline V CDR1 and CDR2: ENHRY, SYGVKD. The CDR3 totals 16 residues.